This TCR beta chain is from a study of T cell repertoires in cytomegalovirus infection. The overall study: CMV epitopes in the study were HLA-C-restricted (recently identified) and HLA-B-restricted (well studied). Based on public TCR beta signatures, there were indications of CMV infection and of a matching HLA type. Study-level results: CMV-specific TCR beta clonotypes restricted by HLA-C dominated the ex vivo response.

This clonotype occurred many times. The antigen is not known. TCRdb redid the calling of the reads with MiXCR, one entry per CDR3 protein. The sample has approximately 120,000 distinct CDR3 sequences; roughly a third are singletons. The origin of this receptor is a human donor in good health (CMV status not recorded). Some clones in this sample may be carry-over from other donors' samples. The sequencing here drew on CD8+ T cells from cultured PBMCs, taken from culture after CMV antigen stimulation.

CDR3 in DNA: TGTGCCAGCAGCATCGGGACAGGGAGCTCCTACGAGCAGTACTTC. Protein: CASSIGTGSSYEQYF. The chain is built from TRBV13 and TRBJ2-7; 9 bases are shared with TRBD1. This CDR3 has 15 amino acids. The germline gives CDR1 PRHDT, CDR2 FYEKMQ (reference sequence). Trimming removed 5 bases from V and 0 bases from J; junction bases left unmatched: 5.